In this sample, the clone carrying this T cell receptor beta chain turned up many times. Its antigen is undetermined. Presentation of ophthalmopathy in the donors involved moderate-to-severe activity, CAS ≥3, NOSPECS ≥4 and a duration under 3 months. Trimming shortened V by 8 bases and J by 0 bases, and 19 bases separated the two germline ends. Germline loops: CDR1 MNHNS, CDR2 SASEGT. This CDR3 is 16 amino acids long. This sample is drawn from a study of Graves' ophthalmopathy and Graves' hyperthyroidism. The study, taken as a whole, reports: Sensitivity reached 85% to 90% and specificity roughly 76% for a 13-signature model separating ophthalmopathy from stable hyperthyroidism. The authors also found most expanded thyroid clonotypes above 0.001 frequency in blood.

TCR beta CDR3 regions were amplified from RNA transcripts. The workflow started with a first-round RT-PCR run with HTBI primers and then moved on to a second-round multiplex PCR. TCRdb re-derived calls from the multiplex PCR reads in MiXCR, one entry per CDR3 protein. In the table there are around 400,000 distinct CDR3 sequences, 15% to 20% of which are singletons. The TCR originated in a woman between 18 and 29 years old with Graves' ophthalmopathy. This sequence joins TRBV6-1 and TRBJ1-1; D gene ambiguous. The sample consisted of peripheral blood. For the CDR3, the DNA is TGTGCCAGCCGGCAGGAGCCATTTTCCATGAACACTGAAGCTTTCTTT. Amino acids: CASRQEPFSMNTEAFF.